This TCR beta chain is from a study of T-cell memory formation after mild COVID-19. Notes on the study in general: Among clones contracting day 15 to 85, CD4/CD8 was balanced, whereas later expanders leaned CD4+. Researchers found some responding clones in pre-infection memory, a sign that cross-reactive memory joined.

Germline CDR1 SGHRS, CDR2 YFSETQ. This CDR3 is built from 16 residues. Trimming took 3 bases from V and 1 from J; bases not matched to a gene: 7. TCRdb analysed the 5' RACE reads with MiXCR anew, one entry per CDR3 protein. The sample has 160,000 or so distinct CDR3 sequences; roughly a third are singletons. This clonotype was seen only a few times. Its specificity is not known. The material sequenced was PBMCs or a T cell subset sorted from them (not recorded which). The sequence was collected from an adult woman who had mild COVID-19 (a few samples of this study predate the infection). Cell type and time point are not known. The chain is built from TRBV5-1 and TRBJ1-1; TRBD1 agrees at 9 bases. The DNA for the CDR3 is TGCGCCAGCAGCTCTCAGACAGGGGGTAGGAACACTGAAGCTTTCTTT. Amino acids: CASSSQTGGRNTEAFF.